What follows describes a single T cell receptor beta chain. This clone was counted a few times. Its antigen has not been determined. No per-base quality is available; no much larger clone lies one base away. TCRbeta CDR3 regions were amplified from genomic DNA by means of the immunoSEQ Assay, a bias-controlled multiplex PCR. As for the original processing: Within the assay, amplification of reference gene primers was used to estimate how many nucleated cells each sample contained. To quantify the absolute abundance of each unique TCRbeta CDR3 rearrangement, sequence reads were collapsed and filtered. For each sample, productive Simpson clonality was calculated as the square root of Simpson's diversity index over productive rearrangements. Entries here come from immuneACCESS through TCRdb and include only in-frame sequences with V and J called. Some clones fail to appear in such tables; in the studies checked, an unresolved V gene covers under half of the shortfall, and the cause of the remainder is unknown. For V, J and clone size, that table is used; D and trimming come from the DNA. The sample table holds tens of thousands of clones, of which more than 75% were seen once. The top ten clones comprise 4.8% of the sample.

The source of the sample is a study of blood T cell repertoires in COVID-19 (dated by TCRdb to 2018 to 2021). With respect to the entire study: Samples covering the acute and convalescent phases of COVID-19 were provided by collaborators in the United States, Italy and Spain. Where HLA class I and class II types were available, the types were taken from metadata supplied by the sample provider, not from assay-based typing. The repertoires were released in a freely available public database intended as a resource for research on the immune response to SARS-CoV-2. Subjects who had been exposed to COVID-19, were actively infected with it, or had recovered from it provided the deeply sampled blood TCRbeta repertoires that made up the dataset. A de-identified subject ID, COVID-19 status, age in years and sex were almost always included in the sample metadata. The prospective study material was composed of cDNA or gDNA derived from T cells, B-cell-depleted T cells, or PBMCs. Samples were obtained from the ongoing ImmuneRACE study (first 160 participants) and from over 1,000 subjects provided by 6 global collaborators. Findings and caveats that apply to the study as a whole: The quantity of clinical and demographic metadata differed by source and by participant and was supplied without curation.

Collaborating institutions collected whole blood in K2EDTA tubes following their own protocols. For TCRbeta analysis, collaborator samples were shipped as frozen whole blood, as isolated PBMCs, or as DNA extracted from either sample type. Including the terminal cysteine and phenylalanine, the CDR3 comprises 12 residues. CDR3 DNA is the only sequence kept; it has 36 bases, read in frame from the first base. V is reduced by 5 bases and J by 3 bases, leaving a spacing of 8 bases between them. The germline V gene yields MNHEY for CDR1 and SVGEGT for CDR2. The chain uses TRBV6-2 or TRBV6-3 and TRBJ2-7; a confident D gene designation cannot be given. Sequencing was carried out using peripheral blood. The receptor comes from a human donor in a cohort sampled during active COVID-19. The CDR3 reads as follows: CASSTLDYEQYF. The nucleotides are TGTGCCAGCAGTACCCTAGACTACGAGCAGTACTTC.